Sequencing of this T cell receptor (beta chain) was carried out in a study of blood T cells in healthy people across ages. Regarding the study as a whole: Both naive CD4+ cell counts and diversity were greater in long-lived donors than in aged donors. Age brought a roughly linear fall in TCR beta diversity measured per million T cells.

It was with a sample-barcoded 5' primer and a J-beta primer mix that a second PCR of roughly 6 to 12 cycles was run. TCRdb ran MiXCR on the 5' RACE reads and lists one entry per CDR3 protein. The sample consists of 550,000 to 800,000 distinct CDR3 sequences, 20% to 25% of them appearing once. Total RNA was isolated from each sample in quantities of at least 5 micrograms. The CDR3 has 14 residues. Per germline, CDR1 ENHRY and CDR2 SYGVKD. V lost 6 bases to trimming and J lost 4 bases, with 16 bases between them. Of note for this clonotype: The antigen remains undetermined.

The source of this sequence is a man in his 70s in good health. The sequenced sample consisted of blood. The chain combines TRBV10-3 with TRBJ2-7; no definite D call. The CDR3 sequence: CAISDERGNYEQYF. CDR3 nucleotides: TGTGCCATCAGCGACGAACGTGGAAATTACGAGCAGTACTTC.